The 27 T cell receptor beta chains given below trace back to one sample, sequenced in a study of blood T cell repertoires in COVID-19. Some clones are missing from TCRdb's copy, which holds only in-frame ones; the method was immunoSEQ multiplex PCR. The sample includes 95,000 to 100,000 clones, around 85% of them seen just once. The specimen sequenced was peripheral blood. The source of these receptors is a woman in her seventies with active or convalescent COVID-19.

The sample holds a few counts of this clone. The J gene is TRBJ2-7, the V gene TRBV2; D may be TRBD1 (5 bases). V was shortened by 1 base and J by 3 bases, with 13 bases between the two germline ends. Germline CDR1 reads SNHLY; CDR2 reads FYNNEI. The CDR3 covers 15 residues. Here the CDR3 reads CASSEGTPKHYEQYF. DNA of the CDR3: TGTGCCAGCAGTGAAGGGACACCAAAGCACTACGAGCAGTACTTC.

This clone was recorded only once. The CDR3: CAWSRNSFGNTIYF. In DNA form, the CDR3 reads TGTGCCTGGAGTCGGAACAGTTTTGGAAACACCATATATTTT. V usage is TRBV30 and J usage is TRBJ1-3, with D hard to call. The CDR3 is made up of 14 amino acids. Trimming took off 2 bases at V and 3 bases at J, with 11 bases between the two ends. Germline CDR1 is GTSNPN and CDR2 is SVGIG (reference sequence).

This clone was observed a single time. The V and J genes are TRBV7-3 and TRBJ1-2; tentatively, D is TRBD1 (5 bases). Germline V lookup: CDR1 SGHTA, CDR2 FQGTGA. The CDR3 consists of 13 residues. V was pared by 4 bases and J by 1 base, with 7 bases between. Written as DNA, the CDR3 is TGTGCCAGCAGCTCCAGGGTTAACTATGGCTACACCTTC. Translating gives CASSSRVNYGYTF.

This rearrangement joins TRBV19 to TRBJ1-1; D is perhaps TRBD1 (6 bases). CDR3 size: 15 residues. CDR1 is LNHDA and CDR2 is SQIVND in the germline V gene (reference sequence). V lost 3 bases and J 4 bases, leaving 15 bases between the germline ends. The DNA of the CDR3 is TGTGCCAGTAGTATTCAGGGGCCGGGTAGCACTGAAGCTTTCTTT. This encodes CASSIQGPGSTEAFF.

This chain links TRBV4-1 with TRBJ1-3; a possible D gene is TRBD1 (5 bases). This CDR3 comprises 18 residues. V dropped 0 bases and J dropped 0 bases, with 15 bases sitting between them. CDR1 is MGHRA, CDR2 YSYEKL, per germline. The CDR3 DNA follows: TGCGCCAGCAGCCAAGACGACCCAGGGTATAACTCTGGAAACACCATATATTTT. Protein sequence: CASSQDDPGYNSGNTIYF.

The chain recombines TRBV15 with TRBJ2-7; the match to TRBD2 covers 7 bases. The germline V gene has CDR1 LNHNV and CDR2 YYDKDF (reference sequence). CDR3 length equals 14 residues. Trimming at V came to 1 base and at J to 0 bases, leaving 0 bases not matched to a gene. CDR3 amino acids: CATSRAGGSYEQYF. The DNA of the CDR3 is TGTGCCACCAGCAGAGCGGGGGGCTCCTACGAGCAGTACTTC.

The genes are TRBV5-1 and TRBJ2-2, with 14 bases matching TRBD2. Germline lookup yields CDR1 SGHRS and CDR2 YFSETQ. The CDR3 totals 18 residues. V trimming: 0 bases; J trimming: 5 bases; junction bases outside the gene matches: 6. The chain's CDR3 is CASSLGGLAGGYTGELFF. CDR3 sequence (DNA): TGCGCCAGCAGCTTGGGCGGACTAGCGGGAGGATATACCGGGGAGCTGTTTTTT.

The chain joins TRBV19 to TRBJ1-2, with TRBD1 matching over 8 bases. The CDR3 totals 13 residues. Germline V lookup: CDR1 LNHDA, CDR2 SQIVND (reference sequence). V was clipped by 4 bases and J by 5 bases; unmatched bases: 3. This CDR3 reads CASSTTGGYGYTF. The CDR3 nucleotides are TGTGCCAGTAGTACCACAGGGGGTTATGGCTACACCTTC.

The chain joins TRBV28 to TRBJ1-2; no clear D. Germline assignment: CDR1 MDHEN and CDR2 SYDVKM. CDR3 length: 13 residues. Trimming pared 6 bases from V and 4 bases from J, leaving 12 bases between. The CDR3 DNA sequence: TGTGCCAGCAGACCTACCGGGAGCTATGGCTACACCTTC. This encodes CASRPTGSYGYTF.

In regard to this clone: The sample has other DNA sequences that encode this CDR3 too. The rearrangement joins TRBV4-3 to TRBJ2-7, with a tentative D call TRBD2 (6 bases). The CDR3 consists of 16 residues. Germline assignment: CDR1 LGHNA and CDR2 YSLEER. V shed 0 bases and J shed 1 base, with 13 bases lying between them. The CDR3 region has the DNA TGCGCCAGCAGCCAAGATAGCCTAGCGCAATCCTACGAGCAGTACTTC. Its protein is CASSQDSLAQSYEQYF.

The chain combines TRBV6-6 with TRBJ1-2; D possibly corresponds to TRBD1 (5 bases). The CDR3 consists of 13 residues. Germline assignment: CDR1 MNHNY and CDR2 SVGAGI (reference sequence). V was pared by 8 bases and J by 4 bases, with 14 bases between. The CDR3, as DNA: TGTGCCAGCCGCGGTCAGGGCGGCTATGGCTACACCTTC. This encodes CASRGQGGYGYTF.

The chain carries TRBV7-9 and TRBJ2-7; D gene unclear. The germline V and J ends were trimmed by 5 bases and 6 bases, with 11 bases remaining between them. Germline values: CDR1 SEHNR, CDR2 FQNEAQ (reference sequence). This CDR3 is built from 12 residues. For the CDR3, the DNA is TGTGCCAGCAGCACCTACTCGGGCGAGCAGTACTTC. This sequence encodes CASSTYSGEQYF.

This chain connects TRBV5-1 to TRBJ2-5, with 14 nucleotides matching TRBD2. V shed 5 bases, J shed 4 bases, and the junction held 4 bases outside the gene matches. CDR1 is SGHRS, CDR2 YFSETQ, per germline. The CDR3 consists of 15 residues. The CDR3 loop reads CASRKGLAGGETQYF. The DNA of the CDR3 is TGCGCCAGCAGAAAAGGACTAGCGGGGGGAGAGACCCAGTACTTC.

V usage is TRBV28 and J usage is TRBJ2-7; unclear D gene. Germline values: CDR1 MDHEN, CDR2 SYDVKM. The length of the CDR3 is 13 residues. Trimming took off 5 bases at V and 0 bases at J, with 8 bases between the two ends. In DNA form, the CDR3 reads TGTGCCAGCAGTGCCGGTTCCTCCTACGAGCAGTACTTC. It codes for CASSAGSSYEQYF.

The rearrangement joins TRBV6-1 to TRBJ2-7; 8 positions match TRBD2. CDR3 length: 16 residues. Germline V gene sequence: CDR1 MNHNS, CDR2 SASEGT. After removal of 3 bases from V and 4 bases from J, the junction contained 11 bases not matched to a gene. The CDR3 is CASSERAGVEGYEQYF. Written as DNA, the CDR3 is TGTGCCAGCAGTGAGCGAGCGGGAGTAGAGGGGTACGAGCAGTACTTC.

This clone is judged medium-sized. The chain uses TRBV7-2 and TRBJ2-3, with D maybe TRBD1 (6 bases). The germline CDR1 and CDR2 sequences are SGHTA and FQGNSA. The CDR3 is made up of 15 amino acids. V gave up 5 bases and J gave up 6 bases, with 18 bases separating them. The chain's CDR3 is CASSPTLQGADTQYF. CDR3 DNA sequence: TGTGCCAGCAGCCCGACTTTACAGGGAGCGGATACGCAGTATTTT.

The gene calls are TRBV3-1 (or the pseudogene TRBV3-2) and TRBJ1-2; D might be TRBD1 (5 bases). Germline V gives CDR1 LGHDT, CDR2 YNNKEL (reference sequence). Deletions cut 4 bases from V and 0 bases from J, with 12 bases between. The CDR3 is made up of 15 amino acids. Written as DNA, the CDR3 is TGTGCCAGCAGCCGGAAGACAGCTTCTAACTATGGCTACACCTTC. This encodes CASSRKTASNYGYTF.

This rearrangement joins TRBV5-4 to TRBJ1-3; D gene ambiguous. CDR1 is SGHNT and CDR2 is YYREEE in the germline V gene (reference sequence). V was clipped by 3 bases and J by 2 bases, with 9 bases between them. The CDR3 loop spans 14 amino acids. CDR3 in DNA: TGTGCCAGCAGCTCCGAGGTGGCTGGAAACACCATATATTTT. Translated: CASSSEVAGNTIYF.

V usage is TRBV5-6 and J usage is TRBJ1-4; D might be TRBD1 (5 bases). The germline V gene has CDR1 SGHDT and CDR2 YYEEEE. V was pared by 2 bases and J by 0 bases, with 11 bases between. This CDR3 has 16 amino acids. CDR3 residues: CASSFRGRATNEKLFF. CDR3 DNA sequence: TGTGCCAGCAGCTTTAGGGGAAGGGCAACTAATGAAAAACTGTTTTTT.

V usage is TRBV6-7 and J usage is TRBJ2-1; possibly TRBD2 for D (5 bases). TRBV6-7 is an open reading frame whose function is uncertain. There are 16 residues in the CDR3. Between the trimmed V and J ends, which lost 0 bases and 7 bases, there was a span of 16 bases. The CDR3 nucleotides are TGTGCCAGCAGTTACTCGATCTCCCCACTAGGGAATGAGCAGTTCTTC. It translates to CASSYSISPLGNEQFF.

The J gene is TRBJ2-7, the V gene TRBV7-9; 10 bases agree with TRBD1. CDR3 length: 14 residues. Looked up from germline, CDR1 is SEHNR and CDR2 is FQNEAQ (reference sequence). J was trimmed by 5 bases and V by 5 bases; bases with no gene match: 6. CDR3 protein: CASSLGQGNDEQYF. The CDR3 DNA reads TGTGCCAGCAGCCTGGGACAGGGGAACGACGAGCAGTACTTC.

The chain joins TRBV2 to TRBJ2-6; TRBD1 matches 12 bases. After removal of 7 bases from V and 4 bases from J, the junction contained 5 bases not matched to a gene. The germline V gene has CDR1 SNHLY and CDR2 FYNNEI. There are 16 residues in the CDR3. The CDR3 DNA reads as TGTGCCAGCACTGTGGGACAGGGGGCCGGGGCCAACGTCCTGACTTTC. Translated, it gives CASTVGQGAGANVLTF.

J is TRBJ2-1 and V is TRBV18, with D perhaps matching TRBD2 (6 bases). CDR1 is KGHSH, CDR2 LQKENI, per germline. The CDR3 is 13 residues long. With 3 bases removed from V and 6 bases from J, the gap between germline ends came to 9 bases. CDR3 DNA: TGTGCCAGCTCACCTGGTAGCGGCAATGAGCAGTTCTTC. Translating gives CASSPGSGNEQFF.

The chain carries TRBV11-1 and TRBJ2-5; D is ambiguous. The V end lost 7 bases, the J end lost 2 bases, and 11 bases lay between the germline ends. From germline, CDR1 is SGHAT and CDR2 FQDESV (reference sequence). This CDR3 spans 13 amino acids. For the CDR3, the DNA is TGTGCCAGCACCCCTAAAGCTCAAGAGACCCAGTACTTC. Encoded protein: CASTPKAQETQYF.

This clone was picked up one time. In DNA, the CDR3 is TGTGCCAGCTCGCTTTCGACAGGGAACACTGAAGCTTTCTTT. Residues: CASSLSTGNTEAFF. The chain recombines TRBV18 with TRBJ1-1, with a tentative D call TRBD1 (6 bases). The V gene lost 6 bases and the J gene lost 1 base, with 12 bases spanning the gap. The CDR3 runs 14 residues. Germline V gene data show CDR1 as KGHSH and CDR2 as LQKENI.

The CDR3 loop reads CASSSPGQGAKEQYF. CDR3 DNA sequence: TGTGCCAGCAGTTCCCCGGGACAGGGGGCGAAGGAGCAGTACTTC. The gene calls are TRBV6-2 or TRBV6-3 and TRBJ2-7, with 12 bases lining up with TRBD1. With V trimmed by 4 bases and J by 7 bases, 8 bases remained unmatched. This CDR3 is built from 15 residues. From germline, CDR1 is MNHEY and CDR2 SVGEGT.

Comment on this clone: The sample has other DNA sequences that encode this CDR3 too. The rearrangement uses TRBV5-1 and TRBJ2-3; 11 bases agree with TRBD2. The V and J ends lost 3 bases and 3 bases, in that order; junction bases with no gene match: 6. Germline CDR1 and CDR2: SGHRS and YFSETQ. The CDR3 runs to 16 residues. CDR3 loop: CASSSGTSGGTDTQYF. Written as DNA, the CDR3 is TGCGCCAGCAGCTCCGGAACTAGCGGGGGAACAGATACGCAGTATTTT.